A selection of T cell receptor beta chains follows, all from one sample in a study of shared clonotypes between healthy human individuals. Profiling relied on immunoSEQ multiplex PCR, and the TCRdb table lists in-frame clones only, not all of them. The sample lists about 490,000 clones; 76% were seen once. The sequenced sample was PBMCs. These receptors came from a woman aged 35 to 49 in good health. Some clones in this sample may be carry-over from other donors' samples. The CDR3 runs from the conserved cysteine through the conserved F or W. The order of the fields is D gene, J gene, V gene, clone size, CDR3 DNA, CDR3 protein. The D gene is left open where the match is weak. Some rows have no size entry. The others give once, few or many, or a class for an expanded clone.

d_call: NA
j_call: TRBJ2-2
v_call: TRBV5-4
clone_size: NA
cdr3_nt: TGTGCCAGCAGCTTGGGCGTAGGGGGTCCCGGGGAGCTGTTTTTT
cdr3_aa: CASSLGVGGPGELFF

d_call: NA
j_call: TRBJ2-1
v_call: TRBV7-4
clone_size: NA
cdr3_nt: TGTGCCAGCAGCTTATCCCAGGGACGGGCGGTGTTCTTC
cdr3_aa: CASSLSQGRAVFF

d_call: TRBD2
j_call: TRBJ2-1
v_call: TRBV28
clone_size: NA
cdr3_nt: TGTGCCAGCAGGCGAGCGGGACCAATAAGTAATGAGCAGTTCTTC
cdr3_aa: CASRRAGPISNEQFF

d_call: NA
j_call: TRBJ2-1
v_call: TRBV6-5
clone_size: NA
cdr3_nt: TGTGCCAGCACCCTCCCCAGGGGGGGGTACAATGAGCAGTTCTTC
cdr3_aa: CASTLPRGGYNEQFF

d_call: TRBD1
j_call: TRBJ1-2
v_call: TRBV5-6
clone_size: NA
cdr3_nt: TGTGCCAGCAGCTCCGCCGCTTGGACAGGGTGGAGGGGCTACACCTTC
cdr3_aa: CASSSAAWTGWRGYTF

d_call: NA
j_call: TRBJ2-6
v_call: TRBV6-1
clone_size: NA
cdr3_nt: TGTGCCAGCAGTGAAGGACATGCTGGGGCCAACGTCCTGACTTTC
cdr3_aa: CASSEGHAGANVLTF

d_call: NA
j_call: TRBJ2-5
v_call: TRBV20-1
clone_size: NA
cdr3_nt: TGCAGTGCCCTTGCACGGGAGACCCAGTACTTC
cdr3_aa: CSALARETQYF

d_call: NA
j_call: TRBJ2-1
v_call: TRBV7-2
clone_size: NA
cdr3_nt: TGTGCCAGCAGCTTAGTATCTCTCAATGAGCAGTTCTTC
cdr3_aa: CASSLVSLNEQFF

d_call: NA
j_call: TRBJ1-1
v_call: TRBV4-3
clone_size: NA
cdr3_nt: TGCGCCAGCAGCCTAGACGGAGGGAACACTGAAGCTTTCTTT
cdr3_aa: CASSLDGGNTEAFF

d_call: TRBD1
j_call: TRBJ1-5
v_call: TRBV28
clone_size: NA
cdr3_nt: TGTGCCAGCAGCCCTGGGACAGGGGAAAGTCAGCCCCAGCATTTT
cdr3_aa: CASSPGTGESQPQHF

d_call: NA
j_call: TRBJ1-4
v_call: TRBV27
clone_size: NA
cdr3_nt: TGTGCCAGCAGCTCCGTCGGTCGGGAAAAACTGTTTTTT
cdr3_aa: CASSSVGREKLFF

d_call: TRBD1
j_call: TRBJ2-1
v_call: TRBV9
clone_size: once
cdr3_nt: TGTGCCAGCAGCGTATGGGACAGGGGCTACAATGAGCAGTTCTTC
cdr3_aa: CASSVWDRGYNEQFF

d_call: NA
j_call: TRBJ2-7
v_call: TRBV28
clone_size: NA
cdr3_nt: TGTGCCAGCAGTTTAGGGGAACGGAGGGGCTCCTACGAGCAGTACTTC
cdr3_aa: CASSLGERRGSYEQYF

d_call: TRBD2
j_call: TRBJ2-5
v_call: TRBV4-3
clone_size: NA
cdr3_nt: TGCGCCAGCAGCCAAGATGCCCTCCTAGCGGGGCAAGAGACCCAGTACTTC
cdr3_aa: CASSQDALLAGQETQYF

d_call: NA
j_call: TRBJ2-7
v_call: TRBV7-9
clone_size: once
cdr3_nt: TGTGCCAGCAGCTCCCTGGCGGCCGACAGTAACTCGCAGTACTTC
cdr3_aa: CASSSLAADSNSQYF

d_call: NA
j_call: TRBJ2-2
v_call: TRBV5-1
clone_size: NA
cdr3_nt: TGCGCCAGCCAAGAGGCAGGCTACACCGGGGAGCTGTTTTTT
cdr3_aa: CASQEAGYTGELFF

d_call: TRBD1
j_call: TRBJ1-4
v_call: TRBV28
clone_size: NA
cdr3_nt: TGTGCCAGCAGGTTCGGGGACAGGGATGAAAAACTGTTTTTT
cdr3_aa: CASRFGDRDEKLFF

d_call: TRBD1
j_call: TRBJ1-2
v_call: TRBV5-1
clone_size: NA
cdr3_nt: TGCGCCAGCAGCTTGGTTGCAGGGGGCCATGGCTACACCTTC
cdr3_aa: CASSLVAGGHGYTF

d_call: NA
j_call: TRBJ2-2
v_call: TRBV28
clone_size: NA
cdr3_nt: TGTGCCAGCAGTCTGGGGGGAGCCGGGGAGCTGTTTTTT
cdr3_aa: CASSLGGAGELFF

d_call: NA
j_call: TRBJ1-3
v_call: TRBV29-1
clone_size: NA
cdr3_nt: TGCAGCGTTGGTAGCTCATCTGGAAACACCATATATTTT
cdr3_aa: CSVGSSSGNTIYF

d_call: NA
j_call: TRBJ1-1
v_call: TRBV28
clone_size: few
cdr3_nt: TGTGCCAGCAGTCCCCAGGGCAGCACTGAAGCTTTCTTT
cdr3_aa: CASSPQGSTEAFF

d_call: NA
j_call: TRBJ1-1
v_call: TRBV27
clone_size: once
cdr3_nt: TGTGCCAGCAGTCCCCTGACGGGGGGGGCTTTCTTT
cdr3_aa: CASSPLTGGAFF

d_call: TRBD2
j_call: TRBJ2-1
v_call: TRBV29-1
clone_size: NA
cdr3_nt: TGCAGCGTTGCTAGCGGGAGCAATGAGCAGTTCTTC
cdr3_aa: CSVASGSNEQFF

d_call: TRBD2
j_call: TRBJ2-1
v_call: TRBV15
clone_size: NA
cdr3_nt: TGTGCCACCAGCAGGGGGACTAGCGCGCACAATGAGCAGTTCTTC
cdr3_aa: CATSRGTSAHNEQFF

d_call: TRBD1
j_call: TRBJ2-7
v_call: TRBV5-6
clone_size: NA
cdr3_nt: TGTGCCAGCAGCTTTGGGGACAGGTACTACGAGCAGTACTTC
cdr3_aa: CASSFGDRYYEQYF

d_call: NA
j_call: TRBJ2-1
v_call: TRBV7-9
clone_size: NA
cdr3_nt: TGTGCCAGCAGCGCAGGGCCCCGTAGCTCCTACAATGAGCAGTTCTTC
cdr3_aa: CASSAGPRSSYNEQFF

d_call: TRBD2
j_call: TRBJ2-1
v_call: TRBV28
clone_size: many
cdr3_nt: TGTGCCAGCAGTAGCGGGAGTGAGAATGAGCAGTTCTTC
cdr3_aa: CASSSGSENEQFF

d_call: NA
j_call: TRBJ2-3
v_call: TRBV11-2
clone_size: NA
cdr3_nt: TGTGCCAGCAGCTTAGATTTTCGCACAGATACGCAGTATTTT
cdr3_aa: CASSLDFRTDTQYF

d_call: TRBD1
j_call: TRBJ1-2
v_call: TRBV10-2
clone_size: NA
cdr3_nt: TGCGCCAGCAGTGTCACAGGGGGGTACTATGGCTACACCTTC
cdr3_aa: CASSVTGGYYGYTF

d_call: NA
j_call: TRBJ1-2
v_call: TRBV6-5
clone_size: once
cdr3_nt: TGTGCCAGCAGTTATGGTCTTTCGGTTGGTTATGGCTACACCTTC
cdr3_aa: CASSYGLSVGYGYTF

d_call: NA
j_call: TRBJ1-1
v_call: TRBV5-4
clone_size: NA
cdr3_nt: TGTGCCAGCAGCTTGGGGGGGGGACTGAACACTGAAGCTTTCTTT
cdr3_aa: CASSLGGGLNTEAFF

d_call: TRBD1
j_call: TRBJ2-2
v_call: TRBV5-4
clone_size: NA
cdr3_nt: TGTGCCAGCAGCTTGGACAGGGGGCCCGGGGAGCTGTTTTTT
cdr3_aa: CASSLDRGPGELFF

d_call: TRBD2
j_call: TRBJ2-3
v_call: TRBV11-2
clone_size: NA
cdr3_nt: TGTGCCAGCAGCTTAACTAGCGGGAAAACAGATACGCAGTATTTT
cdr3_aa: CASSLTSGKTDTQYF

d_call: TRBD2
j_call: TRBJ2-3
v_call: TRBV18
clone_size: NA
cdr3_nt: TGTGCCAGCTCACCTAGGGAGGGCCCAGATACGCAGTATTTT
cdr3_aa: CASSPREGPDTQYF

d_call: TRBD1
j_call: TRBJ1-4
v_call: TRBV27
clone_size: few
cdr3_nt: TGTGCCAGCAGGGACAGGGGGTTAGGAACTAATGAAAAACTGTTTTTT
cdr3_aa: CASRDRGLGTNEKLFF

d_call: NA
j_call: TRBJ1-1
v_call: TRBV4-3
clone_size: NA
cdr3_nt: TGCGCCAGCAGCCAAGATAAGGGGATGAACACTGAAGCTTTCTTT
cdr3_aa: CASSQDKGMNTEAFF

d_call: TRBD1
j_call: TRBJ2-7
v_call: TRBV5-1
clone_size: NA
cdr3_nt: TGCGCCAGCAGCCACGCGGGACAGGACGAGCAGTACTTC
cdr3_aa: CASSHAGQDEQYF

d_call: TRBD2
j_call: TRBJ2-3
v_call: TRBV5-4
clone_size: NA
cdr3_nt: TGTGCCAGCAGCCAGCGGGGCCAGGATACGCAGTATTTT
cdr3_aa: CASSQRGQDTQYF

d_call: NA
j_call: TRBJ1-5
v_call: TRBV28
clone_size: NA
cdr3_nt: TGTACCAATAACGAGACGGTTTATAGCAATCAGCCCCAGCATTTT
cdr3_aa: CTNNETVYSNQPQHF

d_call: TRBD2
j_call: TRBJ2-2
v_call: TRBV7-9
clone_size: NA
cdr3_nt: TGTGCCAGCAGCGAGAGAGCGGGATTCCCCGGGGAGCTGTTTTTT
cdr3_aa: CASSERAGFPGELFF

d_call: NA
j_call: TRBJ2-1
v_call: TRBV30
clone_size: NA
cdr3_nt: TGTGCCTGGAGTCGACTTTACAATGAGCAGTTCTTC
cdr3_aa: CAWSRLYNEQFF

d_call: NA
j_call: TRBJ1-2
v_call: TRBV5-8
clone_size: NA
cdr3_nt: TGTGCCAGCAGCTGGGCCTATGGCTACACCTTC
cdr3_aa: CASSWAYGYTF

d_call: NA
j_call: TRBJ2-3
v_call: TRBV7-2
clone_size: NA
cdr3_nt: TGTGCCAGCAGCTTTATCGGTGGACCATCAGATACGCAGTATTTT
cdr3_aa: CASSFIGGPSDTQYF

d_call: NA
j_call: TRBJ1-1
v_call: TRBV29-1
clone_size: many
cdr3_nt: TGCAGCGTTGAGAAAGGGGCTGAAGCTTTCTTT
cdr3_aa: CSVEKGAEAFF

d_call: NA
j_call: TRBJ2-7
v_call: TRBV7-2
clone_size: NA
cdr3_nt: TGTGCCAGCAGCCGTGGGACTCCGAGCTCCTACGAGCAGTACTTC
cdr3_aa: CASSRGTPSSYEQYF

d_call: NA
j_call: TRBJ2-7
v_call: TRBV6-1
clone_size: NA
cdr3_nt: TGTGCCAGCAGAACCGACAGTGCTATCGGGTACTTC
cdr3_aa: CASRTDSAIGYF

d_call: NA
j_call: TRBJ2-7
v_call: TRBV18
clone_size: NA
cdr3_nt: TGTGCCAGCTCACCCAGTTCAGACGAGCAGTACTTC
cdr3_aa: CASSPSSDEQYF

d_call: NA
j_call: TRBJ2-3
v_call: TRBV28
clone_size: NA
cdr3_nt: TGTGCCAGCAGAATTCCGGGACCTCTATATACGCAGTATTTT
cdr3_aa: CASRIPGPLYTQYF

d_call: NA
j_call: TRBJ1-1
v_call: TRBV7-8
clone_size: NA
cdr3_nt: TGTGCCAGCAGCTTAGACCAGGACAGTGAAGCTTTCTTT
cdr3_aa: CASSLDQDSEAFF

d_call: NA
j_call: TRBJ2-7
v_call: TRBV9
clone_size: NA
cdr3_nt: TGTGCCAGCAGCGCCGACCTTGCGGGGACCTACGAGCAGTACTTC
cdr3_aa: CASSADLAGTYEQYF

d_call: TRBD1
j_call: TRBJ1-5
v_call: TRBV30
clone_size: NA
cdr3_nt: TGTGCCTGGAGTGCGGGGGGACAGGGTCTGAACAGGCAGCCCCAGCATTTT
cdr3_aa: CAWSAGGQGLNRQPQHF

d_call: NA
j_call: TRBJ1-1
v_call: TRBV11-3
clone_size: few
cdr3_nt: NA
cdr3_aa: CASSLVLDRVNTEAFFSLRF

d_call: NA
j_call: TRBJ2-3
v_call: TRBV7-9
clone_size: NA
cdr3_nt: TGTGCCAGCAGCTTAGGGGACACCACAGATACGCAGTATTTT
cdr3_aa: CASSLGDTTDTQYF

d_call: TRBD1
j_call: TRBJ1-3
v_call: TRBV28
clone_size: NA
cdr3_nt: TGTGCCAGCAGCTACACAGGGGTTAAATATTTT
cdr3_aa: CASSYTGVKYF

d_call: NA
j_call: TRBJ2-5
v_call: TRBV27
clone_size: NA
cdr3_nt: TGTGCCAGCAGTTCCTCGCCCGGGTACCAAGAGACCCAGTACTTC
cdr3_aa: CASSSSPGYQETQYF